Below, 9 T cell receptor beta chains from the same sample are listed, as sequenced in a study of T-cell reconstitution after alpha-beta-depleted transplantation in children. The authors prepared the TCRbeta library with unique molecular identifiers. One entry per CDR3 protein, called by TCRdb with MiXCR from the PCR reads. The table has about 980,000 distinct CDR3 sequences, about 29% seen once. The sequencing here drew on PBMCs, mostly from graft donor cells, taken 360 days after TCRalphabeta/CD19-depleted stem cell transplant. The source of these receptors is a boy under two years old who had a stem cell transplant for SCID, so the T cells may come from the graft donor.

The V and J genes are TRBV20-1 and TRBJ1-1; maybe TRBD1 (6 bases). Germline V lookup: CDR1 DFQATT, CDR2 SNEGSKA (reference sequence). Trimming left V 0 bases short and J 0 bases short, with 11 bases between. This CDR3 comprises 15 residues. The CDR3 is CSARDSGTLNTEAFF. DNA of the CDR3: TGCAGTGCTAGAGATTCCGGGACACTGAACACTGAAGCTTTCTTT.

As DNA, the CDR3 is TGCGCCAGCGGCCAGGGGGATCCAAATTCACCCCTCCACTTT. Its protein product is CASGQGDPNSPLHF. The chain recombines TRBV5-1 with TRBJ1-6; 7 nucleotides match TRBD1. The CDR3 loop spans 14 amino acids. Germline loops: CDR1 SGHRS, CDR2 YFSETQ. V shed 7 bases and J 7 bases; nucleotides not matched to a gene: 8.

This clonotype appeared a few times. J is TRBJ2-3 and V is TRBV3-1, with D unresolved. Germline V gives CDR1 LGHDT, CDR2 YNNKEL (reference sequence). This CDR3 spans 14 amino acids. Trimming removed 0 bases at V and 4 bases at J, with 8 bases between. The CDR3 reads CASSQELPPDTQYF. The CDR3 DNA reads as TGTGCCAGCAGCCAAGAGTTACCGCCAGATACGCAGTATTTT.

The chain recombines TRBV5-1 with TRBJ2-1, with 12 bases that match TRBD2. Germline V lookup: CDR1 SGHRS, CDR2 YFSETQ. Trimming removed 5 bases from V and 7 bases from J; junction bases left unmatched: 7. CDR3 length: 15 amino acids. CDR3 protein: CASSPLAGGQNEQFF. In DNA, the CDR3 is TGCGCCAGCAGTCCACTAGCGGGGGGCCAGAATGAGCAGTTCTTC.

This clonotype has only a few counts. This chain uses TRBV14 with TRBJ2-1; 8 bases fit TRBD1. After removal of 3 bases from V and 6 bases from J, the junction contained 1 base not matched to a gene. This CDR3 comprises 13 residues. The germline V gene has CDR1 SGHDN and CDR2 FVKESK. CDR3: CASSQDRVNEQFF. The CDR3 region has the DNA TGTGCCAGCAGCCAGGACAGGGTCAATGAGCAGTTCTTC.

The rearrangement uses TRBV4-1 and TRBJ2-1, with 7 bases lining up with TRBD1. This CDR3 has 15 residues. The junction had 10 bases not matched to a gene; V was cut back by 4 bases and J by 7 bases. Germline assignment: CDR1 MGHRA and CDR2 YSYEKL. Written as DNA, the CDR3 is TGCGCCAGCAGCCCCACTTTCGACAGGGCGAATGAGCAGTTCTTC. It is translated as CASSPTFDRANEQFF.

The CDR3: CASSLGLAAFGTGELFF. The DNA for the CDR3 is TGCGCCAGCAGCTTGGGACTAGCGGCCTTTGGCACCGGGGAGCTGTTTTTT. The chain combines TRBV5-1 with TRBJ2-2; 9 bases are shared with TRBD2. This CDR3 has 17 residues. The V gene end was trimmed by 0 bases and the J gene end by 4 bases; junction bases not matched to a gene: 7. The germline V gene encodes CDR1 SGHRS and CDR2 YFSETQ.

This clonotype was counted only a few times. The chain joins TRBV20-1 to TRBJ2-3; D is perhaps TRBD1 or TRBD2 (5 bases each). V lost 1 base, J lost 0 bases, and 17 bases lay in between. CDR1 is DFQATT and CDR2 is SNEGSKA in the germline V gene (reference sequence). CDR3 length: 17 amino acids. CDR3 in amino acids: CSARGGRDGYSTDTQYF. The CDR3 bases are TGCAGTGCTAGAGGGGGAAGGGACGGGTATAGCACAGATACGCAGTATTTT.

There are a few counts of this clonotype. The rearrangement joins TRBV20-1 to TRBJ2-1; D uncertain. Germline-derived CDR1 and CDR2 are DFQATT and SNEGSKA (reference sequence). V was pared by 3 bases and J by 4 bases, with 7 bases between. This CDR3 region has 12 residues. CDR3 DNA sequence: TGCAGTGCTAGGATTCCGTACAATGAGCAGTTCTTC. As protein: CSARIPYNEQFF.